The rows below give T cell receptor beta chains drawn from one sample of a study of blood T cell repertoires in COVID-19. Here immunoSEQ multiplex PCR was the method, and the copy in TCRdb shows in-frame clones only, minus some. The sample lists approximately 82,000 clones; roughly 90% were seen once. Source material: PBMCs or T cells enriched from blood (not recorded which). Receptors originate from a woman aged 45-60 years with acute COVID-19. Both conserved end residues are part of each CDR3. The order of the fields is D gene, V gene, clone size, J gene, CDR3 protein, CDR3 DNA. A D gene is named only where the DNA matches it firmly. Clone size is given for some rows only: seen once, a few or many times, or a class if the clone is expanded.

d_call: -; v_call: TRBV4-2; clone_size: -; j_call: TRBJ1-4; cdr3_aa: CASSQAPGQQEKLFF; cdr3_nt: TGTGCCAGCAGCCAAGCGCCGGGACAACAAGAAAAACTGTTTTTT
d_call: TRBD1; v_call: TRBV7-3; clone_size: -; j_call: TRBJ1-2; cdr3_aa: CASRSLDRGPFTF; cdr3_nt: TGTGCCAGCAGATCTCTGGACAGGGGGCCTTTCACCTTC
d_call: TRBD1; v_call: TRBV30; clone_size: -; j_call: TRBJ1-1; cdr3_aa: CAWSPPRTGASEAFF; cdr3_nt: TGTGCCTGGAGTCCCCCGAGGACAGGGGCATCTGAAGCTTTCTTT
d_call: -; v_call: TRBV7-9; clone_size: -; j_call: TRBJ2-5; cdr3_aa: CASEPLETQYF; cdr3_nt: TGTGCCAGCGAGCCGTTGGAGACCCAGTACTTC
d_call: TRBD2; v_call: TRBV9; clone_size: -; j_call: TRBJ2-2; cdr3_aa: CASSVTLAGAGELFF; cdr3_nt: TGTGCCAGCAGCGTAACCCTAGCGGGAGCCGGGGAGCTGTTTTTT
d_call: TRBD1; v_call: TRBV7-9; clone_size: -; j_call: TRBJ1-2; cdr3_aa: CASTGGVYGYTF; cdr3_nt: TGTGCCAGCACAGGGGGAGTCTATGGCTACACCTTC
d_call: -; v_call: TRBV6-4; clone_size: -; j_call: TRBJ1-2; cdr3_aa: CASSRDRTSNGYTF; cdr3_nt: TGTGCCAGCAGTCGAGACAGGACCAGCAATGGCTACACCTTC
d_call: TRBD2; v_call: TRBV28; clone_size: -; j_call: TRBJ2-2; cdr3_aa: CASSPLGLAGIAGELFF; cdr3_nt: TGTGCCAGCAGCCCCCTTGGACTAGCGGGCATCGCCGGGGAGCTGTTTTTT
d_call: TRBD1; v_call: TRBV24-1; clone_size: -; j_call: TRBJ1-1; cdr3_aa: CATRPGGGGNTEAFF; cdr3_nt: TGTGCCACCAGACCAGGGGGCGGAGGGAACACTGAAGCTTTCTTT
d_call: TRBD1; v_call: TRBV6-5; clone_size: -; j_call: TRBJ1-2; cdr3_aa: CASSYSQGAWGYTF; cdr3_nt: TGTGCCAGCAGTTACTCACAGGGGGCGTGGGGCTACACCTTC
d_call: TRBD2; v_call: TRBV6-5; clone_size: -; j_call: TRBJ2-7; cdr3_aa: CASSWPTSGGYEQYF; cdr3_nt: TGTGCCAGCAGTTGGCCGACTAGCGGGGGCTACGAGCAGTACTTC
d_call: -; v_call: TRBV2; clone_size: -; j_call: TRBJ1-5; cdr3_aa: CASSDRRTYSNQPQHF; cdr3_nt: TGTGCCAGCAGTGATCGGAGGACGTATAGCAATCAGCCCCAGCATTTT
d_call: -; v_call: TRBV19; clone_size: -; j_call: TRBJ1-5; cdr3_aa: CASTPLLTGKHQPQHF; cdr3_nt: TGTGCCAGTACCCCCCTCCTTACAGGGAAGCATCAGCCCCAGCATTTT
d_call: -; v_call: TRBV5-4; clone_size: -; j_call: TRBJ1-1; cdr3_aa: CASSFLDRNTEAFF; cdr3_nt: TGTGCCAGCAGCTTCCTAGACAGGAACACTGAAGCTTTCTTT
d_call: -; v_call: TRBV12-3/TRBV12-4; clone_size: few; j_call: TRBJ1-5; cdr3_aa: CASSFGGNQPQHF; cdr3_nt: TGTGCCAGCAGTTTTGGGGGGAATCAGCCCCAGCATTTT
d_call: -; v_call: TRBV4-1; clone_size: -; j_call: TRBJ2-1; cdr3_aa: CASSQRVAVDELGEQFF; cdr3_nt: TGCGCCAGCAGCCAGAGGGTAGCGGTAGACGAGTTGGGTGAGCAGTTCTTC
d_call: -; v_call: TRBV13; clone_size: -; j_call: TRBJ2-3; cdr3_aa: CASRNRQASDTQYF; cdr3_nt: TGTGCCAGCAGAAATAGACAGGCGTCGGATACGCAGTATTTT
d_call: -; v_call: TRBV3-1/TRBV3-2; clone_size: -; j_call: TRBJ2-1; cdr3_aa: CASSPKREGLSYNEQFF; cdr3_nt: TGTGCCAGCAGCCCCAAGAGGGAAGGACTATCCTACAATGAGCAGTTCTTC
d_call: -; v_call: TRBV5-1; clone_size: -; j_call: TRBJ2-5; cdr3_aa: CASALGAGRAEETQYF; cdr3_nt: TGCGCCAGCGCTCTGGGGGCGGGGAGGGCCGAAGAGACCCAGTACTTC
d_call: -; v_call: TRBV13; clone_size: -; j_call: TRBJ2-7; cdr3_aa: CASSLSTGFSYEQYF; cdr3_nt: TGTGCCAGCAGCTTATCTACGGGATTCTCCTACGAGCAGTACTTC
d_call: TRBD2; v_call: TRBV29-1; clone_size: -; j_call: TRBJ2-1; cdr3_aa: CSVVLLAGVNEQFF; cdr3_nt: TGCAGCGTTGTGTTACTAGCGGGAGTCAATGAGCAGTTCTTC
d_call: -; v_call: TRBV7-2; clone_size: -; j_call: TRBJ1-1; cdr3_aa: CASKIPAGGEAFF; cdr3_nt: TGTGCCAGTAAAATACCGGCAGGAGGAGAAGCTTTCTTT
d_call: TRBD1; v_call: TRBV3-1/TRBV3-2; clone_size: once; j_call: TRBJ1-5; cdr3_aa: CASSQGGQGARQPQHF; cdr3_nt: TGTGCCAGCAGCCAAGGGGGACAGGGGGCCCGTCAGCCCCAGCATTTT
d_call: -; v_call: TRBV5-1; clone_size: -; j_call: TRBJ2-4; cdr3_aa: CASSWGAGARAQYF; cdr3_nt: TGCGCCAGCAGCTGGGGGGCGGGAGCGCGAGCTCAGTACTTC
d_call: -; v_call: TRBV6-5; clone_size: -; j_call: TRBJ2-3; cdr3_aa: CASSYSIGASTDTQYF; cdr3_nt: TGTGCCAGCAGTTACTCGATAGGAGCCAGCACAGATACGCAGTATTTT
d_call: TRBD1; v_call: TRBV2; clone_size: -; j_call: TRBJ1-2; cdr3_aa: CASSGDREGGYTF; cdr3_nt: TGTGCCAGCAGTGGGGACAGGGAGGGTGGCTACACCTTC
d_call: TRBD1; v_call: TRBV3-1/TRBV3-2; clone_size: -; j_call: TRBJ1-6; cdr3_aa: CASSQVGGQFNSPLHF; cdr3_nt: TGTGCCAGCAGCCAAGTTGGGGGACAGTTCAATTCACCCCTCCACTTT
d_call: -; v_call: TRBV25-1; clone_size: -; j_call: TRBJ1-4; cdr3_aa: CASSEYGGGNEKLFF; cdr3_nt: TGTGCCAGCAGTGAATATGGGGGGGGAAATGAAAAACTGTTTTTT
d_call: -; v_call: TRBV19; clone_size: -; j_call: TRBJ1-5; cdr3_aa: CASSIPRHNQPQHF; cdr3_nt: TGTGCCAGTAGTATACCCAGGCACAATCAGCCCCAGCATTTT
d_call: TRBD2; v_call: TRBV3-1/TRBV3-2; clone_size: -; j_call: TRBJ2-1; cdr3_aa: CASSQGESSSGRDEQFF; cdr3_nt: TGTGCCAGCAGCCAAGGGGAGTCGTCTAGCGGGAGGGATGAGCAGTTCTTC
d_call: -; v_call: TRBV11-2; clone_size: -; j_call: TRBJ1-2; cdr3_aa: CASSLGGTINYGYTF; cdr3_nt: TGTGCCAGCAGCCTTGGGGGGACCATTAACTATGGCTACACCTTC
d_call: -; v_call: TRBV3-1/TRBV3-2; clone_size: -; j_call: TRBJ2-3; cdr3_aa: CASSLLAHREYF; cdr3_nt: TGTGCCAGCAGCCTGCTGGCCCACAGGGAGTATTTT
d_call: -; v_call: TRBV6-1; clone_size: -; j_call: TRBJ1-2; cdr3_aa: CASSENEGYTF; cdr3_nt: TGTGCCAGCAGTGAAAACGAGGGCTACACCTTC
d_call: -; v_call: TRBV18; clone_size: -; j_call: TRBJ2-7; cdr3_aa: CASSPPGVYEQYF; cdr3_nt: TGTGCCAGCTCACCCCCAGGGGTGTACGAGCAGTACTTC
d_call: -; v_call: TRBV6-2/TRBV6-3; clone_size: -; j_call: TRBJ2-5; cdr3_aa: CASSDQGGLGETQYF; cdr3_nt: TGTGCCAGCAGTGACCAGGGGGGTTTAGGAGAGACCCAGTACTTC
d_call: TRBD2; v_call: TRBV6-2/TRBV6-3; clone_size: -; j_call: TRBJ2-7; cdr3_aa: CASSFGLAVYEQYF; cdr3_nt: TGTGCCAGCAGTTTCGGACTAGCGGTCTACGAGCAGTACTTC
d_call: TRBD2; v_call: TRBV11-2; clone_size: -; j_call: TRBJ2-7; cdr3_aa: CASSKAGRAEEQYF; cdr3_nt: TGTGCCAGCAGCAAAGCGGGACGGGCTGAGGAGCAGTACTTC
d_call: TRBD1; v_call: TRBV25-1; clone_size: once; j_call: TRBJ1-1; cdr3_aa: CASPGTGLFLCLRTEAFF; cdr3_nt: TGTGCCAGCCCCGGGACAGGGCTCTTTCTTTGCCTGAGGACTGAAGCTTTCTTT
d_call: TRBD1; v_call: TRBV7-9; clone_size: -; j_call: TRBJ1-5; cdr3_aa: CASSPGQGNQPQHF; cdr3_nt: TGTGCCAGCAGCCCGGGACAGGGGAATCAGCCCCAGCATTTT
d_call: -; v_call: TRBV15; clone_size: -; j_call: TRBJ1-5; cdr3_aa: CATSRLVGGQPQHF; cdr3_nt: TGTGCCACCAGCAGGTTGGTTGGAGGTCAGCCCCAGCATTTT
d_call: TRBD2; v_call: TRBV29-1; clone_size: -; j_call: TRBJ2-7; cdr3_aa: CSVGTSGYEQYF; cdr3_nt: TGCAGCGTCGGGACTAGCGGATACGAGCAGTACTTC
d_call: TRBD2; v_call: TRBV10-3; clone_size: once; j_call: TRBJ2-3; cdr3_aa: CAIQGREGADTQYF; cdr3_nt: TGTGCCATCCAAGGGCGGGAGGGCGCAGATACGCAGTATTTT
d_call: TRBD2; v_call: TRBV7-9; clone_size: -; j_call: TRBJ2-2; cdr3_aa: CASSQLEGGVRTGELFF; cdr3_nt: TGTGCCAGCAGCCAACTAGAGGGAGGGGTTCGGACCGGGGAGCTGTTTTTT
d_call: -; v_call: TRBV19; clone_size: -; j_call: TRBJ2-5; cdr3_aa: CASSIGAFGTQYF; cdr3_nt: TGTGCCAGTAGTATAGGGGCTTTTGGGACCCAGTACTTC
d_call: TRBD1; v_call: TRBV2; clone_size: -; j_call: TRBJ2-5; cdr3_aa: CASSELSRGETQYF; cdr3_nt: TGTGCCAGCAGTGAACTGTCCAGGGGGGAGACCCAGTACTTC
d_call: TRBD2; v_call: TRBV7-3; clone_size: -; j_call: TRBJ2-7; cdr3_aa: CASSLTSASGQYF; cdr3_nt: TGTGCCAGCAGCTTAACGTCGGCTAGCGGGCAGTACTTC